This TCR beta chain was recovered during a study of identical twins. The study's findings and limits: The study found excess low generation probability among twin-shared out-of-frame alpha sequences. Sequences that were beta out-of-frame showed weaker excess twin sharing. Within cord blood, abundant beta clonotypes carried fewer insertions, but memory repertoires showed no such trend.

In TCRdb, the 5' RACE reads were re-called with MiXCR into one record per CDR3 protein. The sample shows about 1.7 million distinct CDR3 sequences, about 32% of them seen only once. Comment on this clonotype: Its antigen is undetermined.

Donors uniformly comprised healthy Caucasians. Germline-derived CDR1 and CDR2 are DFQATT and SNEGSKA (reference sequence). Deletions cut 3 bases from V and 0 bases from J, with 5 bases between. This CDR3 comprises 13 residues. This receptor was taken from a newborn girl in good health. The chain uses TRBV20-1 and TRBJ2-2, with D unresolved. Sequencing used cord blood. The CDR3 coding sequence is TGCAGTGCTAGTTTCGCGAACACCGGGGAGCTGTTTTTT. It translates to CSASFANTGELFF.